The T cell receptor beta chain under discussion was sequenced for a study of PD-1 blockade in mismatch repair-deficient tumors. On the study more broadly: Enrolled about 2012-2016, patients had progressing, pretreated mismatch repair-deficient cancers of 12 types.

Comment on this clone: The antigen is unknown.

Some clones are missing from TCRdb's copy, which holds only in-frame ones; the method was immunoSEQ multiplex PCR. The data hold approximately 110,000 clones, with about three quarters observed a single time. Unmatched junction bases numbered 7, after V lost 2 bases and J lost 2 bases. Germline CDR1 reads WSHSY; CDR2 reads SAAADI. The CDR3 has 17 amino acids. The TCR-sequenced patients were a few responders to pembrolizumab. Points from the study as a whole: Rapid post-treatment expansion, then contraction, generally preceding radiologic response, marked tumor-resident clones.

The V and J genes are TRBV10-2 and TRBJ2-3; 10 bases agree with TRBD2. This specimen consisted of peripheral blood, obtained about 13 months after starting pembrolizumab. The sequence was collected from an adult with mismatch repair-deficient cancer. The CDR3 spells CASSEGRLAGTTDTQYF. CDR3 sequence (DNA): TGCGCCAGCAGTGAGGGGCGACTAGCGGGCACCACAGATACGCAGTATTTT.